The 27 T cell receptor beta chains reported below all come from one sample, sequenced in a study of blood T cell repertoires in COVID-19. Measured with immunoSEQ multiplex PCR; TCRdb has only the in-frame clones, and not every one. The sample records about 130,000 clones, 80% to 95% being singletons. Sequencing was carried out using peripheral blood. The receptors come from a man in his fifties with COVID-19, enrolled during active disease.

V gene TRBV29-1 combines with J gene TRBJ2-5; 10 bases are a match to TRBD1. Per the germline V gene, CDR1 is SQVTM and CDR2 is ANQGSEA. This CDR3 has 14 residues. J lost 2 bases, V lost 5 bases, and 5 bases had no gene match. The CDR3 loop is CSVRDRGRQETQYF. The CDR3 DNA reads TGCAGCGTTCGGGACAGGGGCCGACAAGAGACCCAGTACTTC.

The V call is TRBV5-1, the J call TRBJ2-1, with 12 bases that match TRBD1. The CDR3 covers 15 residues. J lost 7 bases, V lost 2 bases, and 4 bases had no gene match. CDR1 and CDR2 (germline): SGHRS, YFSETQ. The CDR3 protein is CASSFRDRGQNEQFF. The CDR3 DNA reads TGCGCCAGCAGCTTCCGGGACAGGGGGCAGAATGAGCAGTTCTTC.

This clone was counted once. The CDR3 bases are TGTGCCATCAGTGATCGGGAACACGGGGAGACCCAGTACTTC. Translated, it gives CAISDREHGETQYF. V is TRBV10-3 and J is TRBJ2-5; possible D gene TRBD2, 5 bases. The germline gives CDR1 ENHRY, CDR2 SYGVKD. V lost 3 bases and J 5 bases, leaving 13 bases between the germline ends. This CDR3 is 14 amino acids long.

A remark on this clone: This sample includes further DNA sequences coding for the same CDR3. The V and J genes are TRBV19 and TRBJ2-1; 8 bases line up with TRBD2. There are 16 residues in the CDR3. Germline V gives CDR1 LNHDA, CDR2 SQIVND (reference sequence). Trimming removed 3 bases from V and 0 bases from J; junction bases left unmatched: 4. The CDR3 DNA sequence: TGTGCCAGTAGTATCAGGCTAGCGGGCTCCTACAATGAGCAGTTCTTC. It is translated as CASSIRLAGSYNEQFF.

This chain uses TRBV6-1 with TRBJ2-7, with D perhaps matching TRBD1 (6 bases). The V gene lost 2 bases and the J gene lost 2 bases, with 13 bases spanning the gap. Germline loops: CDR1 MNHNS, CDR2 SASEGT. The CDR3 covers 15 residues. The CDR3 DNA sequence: TGTGCCAGCAGTGAAAGAGGGGGTAAGCCCTACGAGCAGTACGTC. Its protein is CASSERGGKPYEQYV.

In nucleotides, the CDR3 is TGTGCCTGGACCAGGAGGGGCGTAACCGGGGAGCTGTTTTTT. It yields the protein CAWTRRGVTGELFF. The rearrangement links TRBV30 to TRBJ2-2; perhaps TRBD2 as D (6 bases). Trimming pared 4 bases from V and 5 bases from J, leaving 14 bases between. This CDR3 region has 14 residues. CDR1 GTSNPN and CDR2 SVGIG come from the germline V gene (reference sequence).

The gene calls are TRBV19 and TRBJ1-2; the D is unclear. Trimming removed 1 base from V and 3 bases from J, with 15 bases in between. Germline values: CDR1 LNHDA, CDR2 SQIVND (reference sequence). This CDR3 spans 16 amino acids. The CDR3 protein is CASSIAWHPLDYGYTF. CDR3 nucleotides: TGTGCCAGTAGTATAGCTTGGCACCCCCTGGACTATGGCTACACCTTC.

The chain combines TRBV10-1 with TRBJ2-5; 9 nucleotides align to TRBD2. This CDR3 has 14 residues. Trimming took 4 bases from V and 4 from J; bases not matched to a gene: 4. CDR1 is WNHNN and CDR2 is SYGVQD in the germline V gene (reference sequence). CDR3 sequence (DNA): TGCGCCAGCAGTGCGGCGGGAGGGGGAGAGACCCAGTACTTC. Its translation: CASSAAGGGETQYF.

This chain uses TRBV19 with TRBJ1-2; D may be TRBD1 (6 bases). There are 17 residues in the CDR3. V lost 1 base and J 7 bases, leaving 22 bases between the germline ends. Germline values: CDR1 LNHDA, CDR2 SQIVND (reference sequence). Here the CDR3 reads CASSIGTAERLRSGYTF. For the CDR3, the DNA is TGTGCCAGTAGTATAGGGACAGCGGAGCGCTTACGGTCTGGCTACACCTTC.

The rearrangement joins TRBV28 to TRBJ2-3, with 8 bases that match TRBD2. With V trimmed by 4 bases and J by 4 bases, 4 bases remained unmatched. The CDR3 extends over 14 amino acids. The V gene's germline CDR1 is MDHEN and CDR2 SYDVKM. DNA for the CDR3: TGTGCCAGCAGTTCAGCGGGAGTGGCAGATACGCAGTATTTT. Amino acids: CASSSAGVADTQYF.

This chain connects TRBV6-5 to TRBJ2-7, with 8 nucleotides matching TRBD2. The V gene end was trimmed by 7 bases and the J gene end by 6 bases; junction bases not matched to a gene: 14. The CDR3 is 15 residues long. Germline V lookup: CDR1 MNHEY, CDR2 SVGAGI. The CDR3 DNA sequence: TGTGCCAGCAAAGGGGGAACTAGCGGAGAGCGCGAGCAGTACGTC. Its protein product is CASKGGTSGEREQYV.

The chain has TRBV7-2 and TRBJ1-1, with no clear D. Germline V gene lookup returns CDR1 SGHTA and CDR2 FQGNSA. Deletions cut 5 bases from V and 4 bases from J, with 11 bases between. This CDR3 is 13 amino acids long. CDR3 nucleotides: TGTGCCAGCAGCGTCGTTAGGAGCACTGAAGCTTTCTTT. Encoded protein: CASSVVRSTEAFF.

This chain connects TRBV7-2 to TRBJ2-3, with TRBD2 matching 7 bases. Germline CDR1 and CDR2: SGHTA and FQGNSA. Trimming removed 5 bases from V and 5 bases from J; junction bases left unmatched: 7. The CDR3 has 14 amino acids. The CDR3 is CASSPGLEGDTQYF. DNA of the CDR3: TGTGCCAGCAGCCCCGGACTAGAAGGAGATACGCAGTATTTT.

The DNA for the CDR3 is TGTGCCAGCAGCTTCAAGACGGGTTCAAATGAAAAACTGTTTTTT. Translated, it gives CASSFKTGSNEKLFF. The V and J genes are TRBV5-4 and TRBJ1-4; D uncertain. CDR1 and CDR2 (germline): SGHNT, YYREEE (reference sequence). Trimming shortened V by 2 bases and J by 5 bases, and 13 bases separated the two germline ends. The CDR3 runs 15 residues.

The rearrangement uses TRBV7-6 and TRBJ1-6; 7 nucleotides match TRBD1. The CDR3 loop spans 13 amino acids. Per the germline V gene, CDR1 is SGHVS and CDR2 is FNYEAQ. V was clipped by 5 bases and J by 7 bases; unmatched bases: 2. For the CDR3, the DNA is TGTGCCAGCAGCCTGACAGGGAATTCACCCCTCCACTTT. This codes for CASSLTGNSPLHF.

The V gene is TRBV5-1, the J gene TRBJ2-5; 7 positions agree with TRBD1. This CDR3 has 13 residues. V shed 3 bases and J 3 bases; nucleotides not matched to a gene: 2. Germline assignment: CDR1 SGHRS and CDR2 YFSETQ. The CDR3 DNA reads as TGCGCCAGCAGCTCTCAGGGGGAAGAGACCCAGTACTTC. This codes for CASSSQGEETQYF.

CDR3 nucleotide sequence: TGTGCCAGCAGCTTAGACCTAGCGGGAGACAATGAGCAGTTCTTC. As protein: CASSLDLAGDNEQFF. V and J are TRBV7-2 and TRBJ2-1; 10 bases are a match to TRBD2. The CDR3 totals 15 residues. Germline V CDR1 and CDR2: SGHTA, FQGNSA. The ends lost 1 base at V and 5 bases at J; junction bases unmatched: 2.

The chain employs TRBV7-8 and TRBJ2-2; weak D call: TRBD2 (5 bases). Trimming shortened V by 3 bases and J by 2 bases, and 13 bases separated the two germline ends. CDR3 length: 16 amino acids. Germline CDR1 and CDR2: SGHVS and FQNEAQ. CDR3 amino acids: CASSLRPRGNTGELFF. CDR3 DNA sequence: TGTGCCAGCAGCTTGAGGCCACGGGGAAACACCGGGGAGCTGTTTTTT.

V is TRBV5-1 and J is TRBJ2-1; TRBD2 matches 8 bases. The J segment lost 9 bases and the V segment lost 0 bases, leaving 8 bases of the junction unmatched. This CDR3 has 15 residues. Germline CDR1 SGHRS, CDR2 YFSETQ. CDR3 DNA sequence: TGCGCCAGCAGCTTGGTTGGTAGCGGGATCAGTGAGCAGTTCTTC. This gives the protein CASSLVGSGISEQFF. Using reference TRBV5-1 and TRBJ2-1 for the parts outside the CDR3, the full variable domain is KAGVTQTPRYLIKTRGQQVTLSCSPISGHRSVSWYQQTPGQGLQFLFEYFSETQRNKGNFPGRFSGRQFSNSRSEMNVSTLELGDSALYLCASSLVGSGISEQFFGPGTRLTVL.

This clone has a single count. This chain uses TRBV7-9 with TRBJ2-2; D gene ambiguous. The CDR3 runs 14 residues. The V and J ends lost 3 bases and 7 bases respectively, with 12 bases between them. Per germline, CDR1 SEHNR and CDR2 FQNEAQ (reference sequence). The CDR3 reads CASSFPRVGGELFF. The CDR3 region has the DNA TGTGCCAGCAGCTTCCCTAGAGTGGGCGGGGAGCTGTTTTTT.

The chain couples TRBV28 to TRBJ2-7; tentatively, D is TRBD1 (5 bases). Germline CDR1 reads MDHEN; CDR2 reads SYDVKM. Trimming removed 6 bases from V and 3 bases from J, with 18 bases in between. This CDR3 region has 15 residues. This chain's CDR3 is CASSASLRTYYEQYF. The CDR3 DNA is TGTGCCAGCAGCGCCTCTTTGCGGACATACTACGAGCAGTACTTC. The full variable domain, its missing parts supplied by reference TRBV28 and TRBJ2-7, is DVKVTQSSRYLVKRTGEKVFLECVQDMDHENMFWYRQDPGLGLRLIYFSYDVKMKEKGDIPEGYSVSREKKERFSLILESASTNQTSMYLCASSASLRTYYEQYFGPGTRLTVT.

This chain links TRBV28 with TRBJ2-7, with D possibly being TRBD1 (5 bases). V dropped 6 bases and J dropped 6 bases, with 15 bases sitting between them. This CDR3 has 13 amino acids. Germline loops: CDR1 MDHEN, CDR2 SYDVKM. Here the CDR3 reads CASRIRQYREQYF. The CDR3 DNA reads TGTGCCAGCAGGATACGACAGTATCGCGAGCAGTACTTC.

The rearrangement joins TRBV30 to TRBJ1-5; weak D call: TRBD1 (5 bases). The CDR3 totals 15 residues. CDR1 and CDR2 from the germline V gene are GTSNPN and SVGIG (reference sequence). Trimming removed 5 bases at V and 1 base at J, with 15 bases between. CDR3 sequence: CAWSLDTRSNQPQHF. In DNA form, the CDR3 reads TGTGCCTGGTCTTTGGACACTCGGAGCAATCAGCCCCAGCATTTT.

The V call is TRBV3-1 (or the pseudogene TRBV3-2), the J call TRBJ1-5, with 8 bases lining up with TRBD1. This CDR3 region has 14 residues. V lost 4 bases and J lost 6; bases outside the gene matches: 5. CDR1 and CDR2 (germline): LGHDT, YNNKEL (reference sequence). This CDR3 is CASSPRQGIQPQHF. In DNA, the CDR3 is TGTGCCAGCAGCCCAAGACAGGGGATTCAGCCCCAGCATTTT.

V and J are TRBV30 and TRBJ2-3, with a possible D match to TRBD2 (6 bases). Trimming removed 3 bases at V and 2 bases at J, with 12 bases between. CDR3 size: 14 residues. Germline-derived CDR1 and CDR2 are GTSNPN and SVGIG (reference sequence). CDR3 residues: CAWRGLAPTDTQYF. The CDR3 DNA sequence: TGTGCCTGGAGGGGTCTAGCGCCCACAGATACGCAGTATTTT.

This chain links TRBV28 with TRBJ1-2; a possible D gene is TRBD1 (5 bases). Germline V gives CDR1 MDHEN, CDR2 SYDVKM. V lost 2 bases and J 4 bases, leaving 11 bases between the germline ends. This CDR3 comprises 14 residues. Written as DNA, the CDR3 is TGTGCCAGCAGTTTACCAGGGAAAAGCTATGGCTACACCTTC. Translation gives CASSLPGKSYGYTF.

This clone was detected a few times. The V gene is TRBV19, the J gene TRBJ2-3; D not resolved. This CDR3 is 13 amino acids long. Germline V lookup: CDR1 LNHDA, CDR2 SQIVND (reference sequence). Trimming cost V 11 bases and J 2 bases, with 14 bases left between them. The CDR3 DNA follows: TGTGCCTCGGCGCAGGTGATCACAGATACGCAGTATTTT. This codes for CASAQVITDTQYF.